This T cell receptor beta chain was recovered during a study of T cell responses to AZD1222 COVID-19 vaccine. The CDR3 consists of 14 residues. The V end was cut by 0 bases, the J end by 7 bases, with 10 bases between. Germline V CDR1 and CDR2: MGHRA, YSYEKL. Generated by immunoSEQ multiplex PCR, the TCRdb table keeps only in-frame clones and is missing some. The table has roughly 100,000 clones, less than 95% seen once. With regard to this clone: Its antigen is unknown.

Overall study results and limits: Only 6 or 7 people who got AZD1222 tested seropositive at baseline. Reports say nearly half of spike-specific TCRs go after unmutated variant regions. Donors, mostly white British, included more females; clonal diversity was possibly underestimated.

This receptor was identified in an adult in good health. The V gene is TRBV4-1, the J gene TRBJ1-3; unclear D gene. This specimen consisted of peripheral blood, obtained on day 0 of AZD1222 vaccination. CDR3 nucleotides: TGCGCCAGCAGCCAAGATCCTCGGGGTAACACCATATATTTT. As protein: CASSQDPRGNTIYF.